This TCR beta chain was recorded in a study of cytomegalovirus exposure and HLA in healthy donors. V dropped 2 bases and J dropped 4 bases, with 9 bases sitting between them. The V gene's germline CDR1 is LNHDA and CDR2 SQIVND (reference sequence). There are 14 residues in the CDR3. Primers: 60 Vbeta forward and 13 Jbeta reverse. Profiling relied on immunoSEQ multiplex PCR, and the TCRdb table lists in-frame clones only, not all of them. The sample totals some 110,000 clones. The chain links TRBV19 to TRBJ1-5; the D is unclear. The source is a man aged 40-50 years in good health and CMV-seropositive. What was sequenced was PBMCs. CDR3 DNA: TGTGCCAGTAGTATATGGGAGGGAAATCAGCCCCAGCATTTT. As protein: CASSIWEGNQPQHF.